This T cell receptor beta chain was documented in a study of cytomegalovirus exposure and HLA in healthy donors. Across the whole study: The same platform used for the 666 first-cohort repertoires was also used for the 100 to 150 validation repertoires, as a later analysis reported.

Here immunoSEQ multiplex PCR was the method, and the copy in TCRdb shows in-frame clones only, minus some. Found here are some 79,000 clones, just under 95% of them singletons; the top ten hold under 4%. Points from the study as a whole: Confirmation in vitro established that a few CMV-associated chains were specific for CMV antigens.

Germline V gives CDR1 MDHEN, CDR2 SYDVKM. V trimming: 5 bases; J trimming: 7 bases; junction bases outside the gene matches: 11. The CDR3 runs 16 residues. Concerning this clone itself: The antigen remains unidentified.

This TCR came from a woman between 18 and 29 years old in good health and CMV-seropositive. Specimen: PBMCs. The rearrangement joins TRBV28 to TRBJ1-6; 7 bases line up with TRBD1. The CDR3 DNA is TGTGCCAGCAGTGCCTCTTACAGGGGAAACAATTCACCCCTCCACTTT. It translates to CASSASYRGNNSPLHF.